One sample yielded the 25 T cell receptor beta chains listed below, sequenced in a study of immune cell composition in non-small cell lung cancer. Data came from immunoSEQ multiplex PCR; TCRdb stores just in-frame clones and leaves some out. The sample includes about 6,700 clones, under 80% seen only once; the top ten take around 11%. Normal lung was taken at the farthest possible site, at least 3 cm from tumour. The sequencing sample was made of non-adjacent lung tissue. These receptors were collected from a human donor with non-small cell lung cancer.

This clone has more than one count but fewer than ten. This chain links TRBV6-5 with TRBJ1-2; 8 bases align to TRBD1. Per germline, CDR1 MNHEY and CDR2 SVGAGI. This CDR3 spans 14 amino acids. Trimming at V came to 5 bases and at J to 8 bases, leaving 10 bases not matched to a gene. The CDR3: CASSTGGQYRGYTF. CDR3 DNA: TGTGCCAGCAGTACAGGGGGGCAGTATCGAGGCTACACCTTC.

The chain carries TRBV2 and TRBJ2-6; TRBD1 might be the D (6 bases). Germline values: CDR1 SNHLY, CDR2 FYNNEI. Deletions cut 6 bases from V and 0 bases from J, with 9 bases between. This CDR3 comprises 15 residues. The CDR3 DNA reads TGTGCCAGCAGCACAGGGACCTCTGGGGCCAACGTCCTGACTTTC. The encoded protein is CASSTGTSGANVLTF.

V gene TRBV7-6 combines with J gene TRBJ1-6, with 10 bases identical to TRBD1. V dropped 1 base and J dropped 10; count of bases not matched to a gene: 1. CDR1 is SGHVS, CDR2 FNYEAQ, per germline. The CDR3 consists of 14 residues. Here the CDR3 reads CASSLVGQGSPLHF. CDR3 DNA: TGTGCCAGCAGCTTAGTGGGACAGGGGTCACCCCTCCACTTT.

This chain joins TRBV11-2 and TRBJ1-3; D gene uncertain. Germline CDR1 SGHAT, CDR2 FQNNGV. The CDR3 totals 17 residues. V lost 1 base and J 0 bases, leaving 13 bases between the germline ends. CDR3 residues: CASSLVRQASSGNTIYF. The DNA for the CDR3 is TGTGCCAGCAGCTTAGTTAGGCAGGCCTCCTCTGGAAACACCATATATTTT.

The genes are TRBV27 and TRBJ2-4, with 7 bases identical to TRBD1. Looked up from germline, CDR1 is MNHEY and CDR2 is SMNVEV (reference sequence). Trimming cost V 6 bases and J 3 bases; bases outside gene matches: 11. CDR3 length: 16 amino acids. The CDR3 DNA reads as TGTGCCAGCAGCCCCACCAGGACAGGTTTCAAAAACATTCAGTACTTC. This sequence encodes CASSPTRTGFKNIQYF.

The V call is TRBV27, the J call TRBJ1-4; D not resolved. The V end lost 2 bases, the J end lost 0 bases, and 10 bases lay between the germline ends. CDR1 is MNHEY and CDR2 is SMNVEV in the germline V gene (reference sequence). The CDR3 runs 16 residues. CDR3 protein: CASSLIRGSTNEKLFF. DNA for the CDR3: TGTGCCAGCAGTTTAATACGCGGGTCAACTAATGAAAAACTGTTTTTT.

The chain recombines TRBV4-1 with TRBJ2-3; 9 bases line up with TRBD2. CDR1 MGHRA and CDR2 YSYEKL come from the germline V gene. The CDR3 totals 17 residues. The trim removed 4 bases at V and 7 bases at J, leaving 15 bases unmatched. This CDR3 reads CASSRHPKLLAGNTQYF. Here the CDR3 DNA reads TGCGCCAGCAGCCGCCACCCGAAACTGCTAGCGGGGAATACGCAGTATTTT.

The V and J genes are TRBV7-9 and TRBJ2-2, with 8 bases matching TRBD1. With 5 bases clipped from V and 0 bases from J, the junction kept 5 bases outside the gene matches. CDR1 and CDR2 (germline): SEHNR, FQNEAQ (reference sequence). The CDR3 spans 16 residues. The CDR3 loop reads CASSQDRGANTGELFF. The CDR3 DNA sequence: TGTGCCAGCAGCCAAGACAGGGGAGCGAACACCGGGGAGCTGTTTTTT.

V usage is TRBV7-2 and J usage is TRBJ2-3, with 8 positions matching TRBD2. Germline V gene lookup returns CDR1 SGHTA and CDR2 FQGNSA. This CDR3 has 17 residues. J lost 3 bases, V lost 5 bases, and 13 bases had no gene match. The CDR3 sequence: CASSPRGGQMTTDTQYF. The CDR3 DNA sequence: TGTGCCAGCAGCCCTCGGGGGGGTCAGATGACAACAGATACGCAGTATTTT. Based on the CDR3 plus reference TRBV7-2 and TRBJ2-3, the full variable domain is GAGVSQSPSNKVTEKGKDVELRCDPISGHTALYWYRQSLGQGLEFLIYFQGNSAPDKSGLPSDRFSAERTGGSVSTLTIQRTQQEDSAVYLCASSPRGGQMTTDTQYFGPGTRLTVL.

The chain uses TRBV10-1 and TRBJ2-2; no firm D call. This CDR3 has 14 amino acids. Germline V gene lookup returns CDR1 WNHNN and CDR2 SYGVQD (reference sequence). The V end lost 6 bases, the J end lost 0 bases, and 8 bases lay between the germline ends. The CDR3 region has the DNA TGCGCCAGCAGAGCCGTCCCGAACACCGGGGAGCTGTTTTTT. Translated, it gives CASRAVPNTGELFF.

The V and J genes are TRBV2 and TRBJ2-2, with a tentative D call TRBD2 (5 bases). CDR3 length equals 14 residues. Per the germline V gene, CDR1 is SNHLY and CDR2 is FYNNEI. Trimming removed 7 bases from V and 1 base from J, with 10 bases in between. The CDR3 loop reads CASKWTQNTGELFF. In DNA, the CDR3 is TGTGCCAGCAAGTGGACTCAGAACACCGGGGAGCTGTTTTTT.

This chain links TRBV5-6 with TRBJ2-7; 7 bases map to TRBD1. Germline CDR1 reads SGHDT; CDR2 reads YYEEEE. V shed 3 bases, J shed 2 bases, and the junction held 2 bases outside the gene matches. The CDR3 spans 13 residues. The CDR3 loop reads CASSYRGTYEQYF. CDR3 DNA: TGTGCCAGCAGCTACAGGGGAACCTACGAGCAGTACTTC.

This clone was detected once. The chain carries TRBV14 and TRBJ2-1; no clear D gene. V lost 0 bases and J lost 10, with 16 bases in between. The CDR3 contains 15 residues. Per germline, CDR1 SGHDN and CDR2 FVKESK. The CDR3 DNA follows: TGTGCCAGCAGCCAAGATGGAGTGGAAGGAAGGGAGCAGTTCTTC. Protein: CASSQDGVEGREQFF.

The CDR3 reads CASGFGGRAFF. The CDR3 nucleotides read TGTGCTAGTGGTTTTGGCGGGCGAGCTTTCTTT. The rearrangement joins TRBV12-5 to TRBJ1-1, with D hard to call. The CDR3 loop spans 11 amino acids. Trimming removed 3 bases at V and 10 bases at J, with 9 bases between. Germline V gives CDR1 LGHNT, CDR2 FRNRAP.

The chain combines TRBV7-2 with TRBJ1-1; no clear D. Germline V CDR1 and CDR2: SGHTA, FQGNSA. Trimming removed 0 bases from V and 11 bases from J, with 10 bases in between. CDR3 length: 12 amino acids. CDR3: CASSLAGSGAFF. DNA of the CDR3: TGTGCCAGCAGCTTAGCTGGGAGTGGTGCTTTCTTT.

CDR3 sequence: CASSTHTGEQYF. CDR3 in DNA: TGTGCCAGCAGCACCCACACGGGGGAGCAGTACTTC. This chain joins TRBV7-6 and TRBJ2-7, with D maybe TRBD2 (5 bases). This CDR3 is built from 12 residues. V dropped 5 bases and J dropped 7 bases, with 12 bases sitting between them. From germline, CDR1 is SGHVS and CDR2 FNYEAQ.

The chain has TRBV7-3 and TRBJ2-7; 10 bases line up with TRBD1. In germline, CDR1 is SGHTA, CDR2 FQGTGA. The CDR3 is 13 amino acids. J lost 5 bases, V lost 5 bases, and 3 bases had no gene match. The CDR3 is CASSGTGADEQYF. CDR3 coding DNA: TGTGCCAGCAGCGGGACAGGGGCAGACGAGCAGTACTTC.

CDR3 sequence: CASSENRRSGQSWGYTF. The CDR3 DNA reads as TGTGCCAGCAGTGAAAATAGGCGGTCCGGACAGTCTTGGGGCTACACCTTC. The rearrangement joins TRBV6-1 to TRBJ1-2; D perhaps matches TRBD1 (6 bases). Germline assignment: CDR1 MNHNS and CDR2 SASEGT. There are 17 residues in the CDR3. V lost 2 bases and J lost 8, with 24 bases in between.

The chain combines TRBV28 with TRBJ1-4; D remains unclear. Germline V gene sequence: CDR1 MDHEN, CDR2 SYDVKM. The CDR3 runs 13 residues. V shed 3 bases and J shed 8 bases, with 10 bases lying between them. The CDR3 region has the DNA TGTGCCAGCAGTTTGAGTCTTCTGGAAAAACTGTTTTTT. Protein sequence: CASSLSLLEKLFF.

This clone was observed once. V and J are TRBV6-1 and TRBJ1-2, with unresolved D. CDR1 is MNHNS, CDR2 SASEGT, per germline. Trimming shortened V by 0 bases and J by 4 bases, and 12 bases separated the two germline ends. CDR3 size: 15 residues. CDR3 coding DNA: TGTGCCAGCAGTGAAGCCCCCCTAGACGTCTATGGCTACACCTTC. This codes for CASSEAPLDVYGYTF.

This clone has just a few counts. The J gene is TRBJ2-1, the V gene TRBV9; D gene uncertain. This CDR3 contains 13 residues. The germline V gene encodes CDR1 SGDLS and CDR2 YYNGEE. V lost 2 bases to trimming and J lost 6 bases, with 9 bases between them. This CDR3 reads CASSVASRNEQFF. CDR3 sequence (DNA): TGTGCCAGCAGCGTGGCTAGTCGCAATGAGCAGTTCTTC.

V usage is TRBV6-5 and J usage is TRBJ2-1, with a tentative D call TRBD2 (5 bases). The CDR3 is 14 residues long. V lost 0 bases and J 7 bases, leaving 10 bases between the germline ends. Germline CDR1 MNHEY, CDR2 SVGAGI. Here the CDR3 reads CASSYSRVLNEQFF. The CDR3 DNA is TGTGCCAGCAGTTACTCGAGGGTCCTGAATGAGCAGTTCTTC.

This clone came up a few times. V gene TRBV6-6 combines with J gene TRBJ2-7, with TRBD1 identical over 8 bases. This CDR3 contains 16 residues. The germline CDR1 and CDR2 sequences are MNHNY and SVGAGI (reference sequence). V lost 1 base and J lost 4; bases outside the gene matches: 9. DNA for the CDR3: TGTGCCAGCAGTTACTTGAGACAGGGGATAAAATACGAGCAGTACTTC. It yields the protein CASSYLRQGIKYEQYF.

This chain uses TRBV9 with TRBJ2-7; 7 bases fit TRBD1. The CDR3 extends over 14 amino acids. Germline values: CDR1 SGDLS, CDR2 YYNGEE. V gave up 4 bases and J gave up 3 bases; unmatched junction bases: 7. The CDR3 DNA follows: TGTGCCAGCAGCCCTCGCCGGGACAGCTACGAGCAGTACTTC. Translation: CASSPRRDSYEQYF. Full variable domain (outside the CDR3, taken from reference TRBV9 and TRBJ2-7): DSGVTQTPKHLITATGQRVTLRCSPRSGDLSVYWYQQSLDQGLQFLIQYYNGEERAKGNILERFSAQQFPDLHSELNLSSLELGDSALYFCASSPRRDSYEQYFGPGTRLTVT.

The genes are TRBV6-5 and TRBJ1-2; maybe TRBD1 (5 bases). The V and J ends lost 0 bases and 6 bases respectively, with 8 bases between them. CDR1 and CDR2 from the germline V gene are MNHEY and SVGAGI. The CDR3 is made up of 13 amino acids. The CDR3 DNA is TGTGCCAGCAGTTACTCGGCAGGGAATGGCTACACCTTC. This translates into CASSYSAGNGYTF.